Following are 14 T cell receptor beta chains from one sample sequenced in a study of response to subunit inactivated influenza vaccine. MiXCR, applied by TCRdb to the RT-PCR reads, yields one record per CDR3 protein. Of around 760,000 distinct CDR3 sequences in the sample, around 13% are singletons; the top ten hold 6.5% to 8.5%. The specimen was PBMCs from blood, collected roughly 15 days before vaccination. These receptors all stem from a man in his fifties who received an inactivated influenza vaccine.

A few counts support this clonotype. The V gene is TRBV6-2 or TRBV6-3, the J gene TRBJ1-2; D is unresolved. This CDR3 contains 15 residues. Germline loops: CDR1 MNHEY, CDR2 SVGEGT. V was clipped by 0 bases and J by 4 bases, with 12 bases between them. The CDR3 reads CASSYSKREGYGYTF. In nucleotides, the CDR3 is TGTGCCAGCAGTTACTCGAAGCGCGAGGGCTATGGCTACACCTTC.

This clonotype was counted a few times. V is TRBV28 and J is TRBJ2-3, with TRBD2 as a possible D gene (5 bases). This CDR3 has 14 amino acids. The germline V and J ends were trimmed by 2 bases and 6 bases, with 12 bases remaining between them. Germline CDR1 and CDR2: MDHEN and SYDVKM. CDR3 nucleotides: TGTGCCAGCAGTTTAAGCGCCAGAGGGGATACGCAGTATTTT. Protein sequence: CASSLSARGDTQYF.

This clonotype was seen a few times. This chain uses TRBV2 with TRBJ1-1; tentative D call: TRBD1 (5 bases). The V end was cut by 7 bases, the J end by 5 bases, with 29 bases between. Germline V gene sequence: CDR1 SNHLY, CDR2 FYNNEI. The CDR3 runs to 18 residues. The CDR3 region is CASTGSSGSWELGTEAFF. DNA of the CDR3: TGTGCCAGCACCGGAAGTTCAGGGTCTTGGGAACTGGGAACTGAAGCTTTCTTT.

There are a few counts of this clonotype. The rearrangement joins TRBV12-3 or TRBV12-4 to TRBJ1-1; 7 bases line up with TRBD1. V was pared by 6 bases and J by 8 bases, with 6 bases of the junction left unmatched. This CDR3 has 12 amino acids. The CDR3, as DNA: TGTGCCAGCAGGGGGACAGTGAGGGAAGCTTTCTTT. Translating it yields CASRGTVREAFF.

As for this clonotype: A clone one base away is much larger, so this may be a read error. The V and J genes are TRBV20-1 and TRBJ1-5, with 7 positions matching TRBD1. The CDR3 is 16 amino acids. From germline, CDR1 is DFQATT and CDR2 SNEGSKA (reference sequence). CDR3 sequence: CCARDIATGSSQPQHF. The CDR3 DNA reads as TGCTGTGCTAGAGACATTGCGACAGGGAGTAGTCAGCCCCAGCATTTT.

This clonotype was seen a handful of times. CDR3 bases: TGCGCCAGCAGCCCCCGGGCTTCGACTGGCGATACGCAGTATTTT. This codes for CASSPRASTGDTQYF. The V call is TRBV4-3, the J call TRBJ2-3; D gene ambiguous. The CDR3 length is 15 residues. Looked up from germline, CDR1 is LGHNA and CDR2 is YSLEER. Trimming removed 4 bases from V and 6 bases from J, with 17 bases in between.

This clonotype was recorded at least ten times. The chain uses TRBV28 and TRBJ1-1; unclear D gene. The CDR3 contains 12 residues. V gave up 5 bases and J gave up 4 bases, with 8 bases separating them. Germline V lookup: CDR1 MDHEN, CDR2 SYDVKM. The CDR3 coding sequence is TGTGCCAGCAGTCAACAGTCCACTGAAGCTTTCTTT. Its protein product is CASSQQSTEAFF.

This rearrangement joins TRBV5-5 to TRBJ1-5; 7 positions agree with TRBD1. The CDR3 loop spans 15 amino acids. V lost 6 bases, J lost 0 bases, and 6 bases stayed unmatched. CDR1 is SGHKS, CDR2 YYEKEE, per germline (reference sequence). The DNA of the CDR3 is TGTGCCAGCATGAAAGGGGGCTATAGCAATCAGCCCCAGCATTTT. Translating gives CASMKGGYSNQPQHF.

A few counts support this clonotype. CDR3 loop: CASSQDGQNYGYTF. CDR3 nucleotide sequence: TGTGCCAGCAGCCAAGATGGGCAGAACTATGGCTACACCTTC. The chain employs TRBV4-2 and TRBJ1-2, with D hard to call. V lost 0 bases, J lost 2 bases, and 7 bases lay in between. Germline CDR1 reads LGHNA; CDR2 reads YNFKEQ. This CDR3 contains 14 residues.

V and J are TRBV6-2 or TRBV6-3 and TRBJ2-1; TRBD1 might be the D (5 bases). The CDR3 extends over 13 amino acids. Germline CDR1 MNHEY, CDR2 SVGEGT. V lost 4 bases and J lost 6, with 10 bases in between. The CDR3, as DNA: TGTGCCAGCAGTTGGGGCCTCTTCAATGAGCAGTTCTTC. Translated, it gives CASSWGLFNEQFF.

This clonotype turned up a few times. The chain joins TRBV9 to TRBJ1-1; D is possibly TRBD1 (6 bases). This CDR3 contains 13 residues. The ends were cut back, 4 bases at V and 6 bases at J, with 13 bases in the middle. Germline-derived CDR1 and CDR2 are SGDLS and YYNGEE. The DNA of the CDR3 is TGTGCCAGCAGCTTAGTGGAGGGGGCTGAAGCTTTCTTT. Translating it yields CASSLVEGAEAFF.

The chain is built from TRBV4-1 and TRBJ2-1; 8 bases are a match to TRBD2. From germline, CDR1 is MGHRA and CDR2 YSYEKL. The CDR3 runs 18 residues. V dropped 2 bases and J dropped 5; count of bases not matched to a gene: 14. The CDR3 DNA is TGCGCCAGCAGCCAATTACCCCGGGTTAGCGGGAAAAACAATGAGCAGTTCTTC. This gives the protein CASSQLPRVSGKNNEQFF.

This clonotype was counted between two and nine times. The V call is TRBV21-1, the J call TRBJ2-7; the D call in the table, TRBD1, was not verified against the DNA. TRBV21-1 is a recognized pseudogene. The CDR3 extends over 19 amino acids. DNA of the CDR3: TGTGCCAGCAGCAAAGTGGATAGTTGGAACAGGGACCGACCCTACGAGCAGTACTTC. Translated: CASSKVDSWNRDRPYEQYF.

The chain couples TRBV9 to TRBJ2-7, with D hard to call. Germline V gives CDR1 SGDLS, CDR2 YYNGEE. Trimming cost V 1 base and J 0 bases, with 11 bases left between them. The CDR3 covers 15 residues. As DNA, the CDR3 is TGTGCCAGCAGCGTAACGTGGACCAACTCCTACGAGCAGTACTTC. Translation: CASSVTWTNSYEQYF.